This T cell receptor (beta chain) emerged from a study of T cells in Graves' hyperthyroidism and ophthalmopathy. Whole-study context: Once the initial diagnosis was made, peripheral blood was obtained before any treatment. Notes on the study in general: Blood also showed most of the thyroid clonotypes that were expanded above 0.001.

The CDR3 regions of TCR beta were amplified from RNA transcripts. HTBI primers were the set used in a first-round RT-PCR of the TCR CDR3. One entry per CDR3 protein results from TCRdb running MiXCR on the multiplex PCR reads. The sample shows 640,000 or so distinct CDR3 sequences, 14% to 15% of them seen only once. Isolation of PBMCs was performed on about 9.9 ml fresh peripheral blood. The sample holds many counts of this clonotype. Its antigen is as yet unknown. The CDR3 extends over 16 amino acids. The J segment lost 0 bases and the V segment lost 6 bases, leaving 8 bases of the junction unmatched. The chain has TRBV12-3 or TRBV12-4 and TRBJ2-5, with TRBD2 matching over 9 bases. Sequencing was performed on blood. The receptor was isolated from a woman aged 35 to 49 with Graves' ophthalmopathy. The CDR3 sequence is CASSPWAGGYQETQYF. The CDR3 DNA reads TGTGCCAGCAGCCCCTGGGCGGGAGGGTACCAAGAGACCCAGTACTTC.